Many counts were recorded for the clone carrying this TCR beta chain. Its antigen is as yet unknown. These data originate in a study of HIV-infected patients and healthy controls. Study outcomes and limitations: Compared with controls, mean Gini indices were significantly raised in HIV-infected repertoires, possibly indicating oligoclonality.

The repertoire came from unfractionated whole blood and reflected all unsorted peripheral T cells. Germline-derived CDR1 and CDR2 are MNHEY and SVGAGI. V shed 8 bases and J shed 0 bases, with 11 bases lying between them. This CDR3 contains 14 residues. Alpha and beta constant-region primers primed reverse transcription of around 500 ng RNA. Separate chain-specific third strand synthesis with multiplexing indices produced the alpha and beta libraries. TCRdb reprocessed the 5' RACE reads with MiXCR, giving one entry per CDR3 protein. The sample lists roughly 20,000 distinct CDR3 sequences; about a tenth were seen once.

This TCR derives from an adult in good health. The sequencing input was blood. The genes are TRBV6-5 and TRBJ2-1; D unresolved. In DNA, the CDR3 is TGTGCCAGCGCAACGGGTTACTCCTACAATGAGCAGTTCTTC. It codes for CASATGYSYNEQFF.